This is a list of T cell receptor beta chains from one sample in a study of blood T cell repertoires in COVID-19. This table comes from immunoSEQ multiplex PCR, and its TCRdb copy is limited to in-frame clones, with some not included. Of 70,000 to 75,000 clones in the sample, approximately 83% were seen once. The sample consisted of peripheral blood. The receptors were sampled from a man between 70 and 80 years old with acute or convalescent COVID-19. Both conserved end residues are trimmed from each CDR3. The order of the fields is CDR3 length, V gene, J gene, clone size, CDR3 protein. Clone size is stated in some rows and not others, as once, few, many or a class when expanded.

>12|TRBV6-4|TRBJ2-3|once
ASSDPGLADTQY
>13|TRBV7-9|TRBJ2-3|-
ASSPTSGSTDTQY
>12|TRBV30|TRBJ1-1|-
AWNMGRRNTEAF
>13|TRBV28|TRBJ2-1|-
ASSPSGLAGKEQF
>12|TRBV9|TRBJ1-1|-
ASSVGLMNTEAF
>11|TRBV7-7|TRBJ2-7|-
ASSLGGNHEQY
>13|TRBV29-1|TRBJ1-2|-
SVKPVRPEDYGYT
>12|TRBV4-1|TRBJ1-1|-
ASSQLTVRTEAF
>13|TRBV27|TRBJ1-6|-
ASSLRGNGNSPLH
>14|TRBV7-8|TRBJ1-6|-
ASSLGARGYNSPLH
>13|TRBV6-6|TRBJ1-5|-
ASSPGTALNQPQH
>14|TRBV5-1|TRBJ2-1|-
ASSLELAAAYNEQF
>12|TRBV6-5|TRBJ1-1|-
ASSYSGTGTEAF
>13|TRBV29-1|TRBJ1-1|few
SVEDGFSRRSEAF
>13|TRBV5-5|TRBJ1-2|-
ASRLPQKGDYGYT
>12|TRBV28|TRBJ2-1|-
ASSLPLAGREQF
>14|TRBV5-4|TRBJ2-1|-
ASSLGGQGSYNEQF
>17|TRBV28|TRBJ2-3|-
ASSLLRGLAGGFRDTQY
>11|TRBV28|TRBJ1-1|-
ASRPLRTGGAF
>12|TRBV6-5|TRBJ1-6|-
ASSRQGYNSPLH
>13|TRBV30|TRBJ1-5|-
AWSVQKGGIQPQH
>13|TRBV13|TRBJ2-1|-
ASSWTSGTYNEQF
>16|TRBV6-1|TRBJ2-1|-
ASSEWGVGTGAHNEQF
>14|TRBV11-3|TRBJ2-1|-
ASSLDGGSSYNEQF